This T cell receptor beta chain was found in a study of blood T cell repertoires in COVID-19. Study-level background: The analysed material was cDNA or gDNA that came from T cells, B-cell-depleted T cells, or PBMCs.

Those who participated ranged in age from roughly 18 to 89 years and resided in 20 to 30 US areas. Authors' data handling: For nucleated cells, counts were estimated from reference gene primer amplification. The assay was immunoSEQ multiplex PCR, and TCRdb's table has in-frame clones only and misses some. V and J calls and clone size are those listed in that table; D and trimming were worked out from the DNA. This sample carries hundreds of thousands of clones, over 75% of them seen once, and the ten largest clones take about 2.1%. CDR1 is LNHNV and CDR2 is YYDKDF in the germline V gene (reference sequence). There are 14 residues in the CDR3. Trimming shortened V by 1 base and J by 9 bases, and 13 bases separated the two germline ends.

V is TRBV15 and J is TRBJ2-1; D not resolved. This clonotype was obtained from a woman aged 40-49 years with acute COVID-19. The specimen was PBMCs or T cells enriched from blood (not recorded which). This CDR3 is CATSRAGSYGEQFF. The CDR3 DNA sequence: TGTGCCACCAGCAGAGCCGGTAGTTATGGTGAGCAGTTCTTC. Full variable domain (outside the CDR3, taken from reference TRBV15 and TRBJ2-1): DAMVIQNPRYQVTQFGKPVTLSCSQTLNHNVMYWYQQKSSQAPKLLFHYYDKDFNNEADTPDNFQSRRPNTSFCFLDIRSPGLGDTAMYLCATSRAGSYGEQFFGPGTRLTVL.